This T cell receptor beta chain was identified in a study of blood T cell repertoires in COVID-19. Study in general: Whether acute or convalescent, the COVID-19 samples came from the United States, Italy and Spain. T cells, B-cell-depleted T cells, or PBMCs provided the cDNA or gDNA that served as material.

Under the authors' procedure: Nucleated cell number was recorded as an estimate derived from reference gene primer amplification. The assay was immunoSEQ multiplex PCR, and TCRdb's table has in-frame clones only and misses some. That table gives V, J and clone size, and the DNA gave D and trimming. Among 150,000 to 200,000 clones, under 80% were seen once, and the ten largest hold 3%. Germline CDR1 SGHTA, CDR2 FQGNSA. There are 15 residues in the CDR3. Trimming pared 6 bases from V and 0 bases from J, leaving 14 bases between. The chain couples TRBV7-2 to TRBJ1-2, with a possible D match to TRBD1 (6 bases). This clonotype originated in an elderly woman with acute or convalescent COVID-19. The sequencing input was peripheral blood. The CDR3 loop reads CASSSPRTANYGYTF. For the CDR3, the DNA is TGTGCCAGCAGTTCCCCCCGGACAGCTAACTATGGCTACACCTTC.